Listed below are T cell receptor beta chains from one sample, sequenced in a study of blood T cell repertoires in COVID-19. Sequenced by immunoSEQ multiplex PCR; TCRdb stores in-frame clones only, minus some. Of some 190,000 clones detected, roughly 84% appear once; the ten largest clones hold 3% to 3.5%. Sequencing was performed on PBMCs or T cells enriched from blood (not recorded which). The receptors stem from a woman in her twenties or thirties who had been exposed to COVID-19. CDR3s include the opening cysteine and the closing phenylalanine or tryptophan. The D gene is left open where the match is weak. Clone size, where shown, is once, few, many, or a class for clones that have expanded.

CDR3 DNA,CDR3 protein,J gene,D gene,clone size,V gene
TGTGCCACCAGCAGAGTCTTACAGGCGGCCTATGGCTACACCTTC,CATSRVLQAAYGYTF,TRBJ1-2,.,few,TRBV15
TGTGCCAGCGGTGGGAGGAGTCAGCCCCAGCATTTT,CASGGRSQPQHF,TRBJ1-5,.,.,TRBV2
TGTGCCAGCAGTAGGACAGGGGGCGCGAATCAGCCCCAGCATTTT,CASSRTGGANQPQHF,TRBJ1-5,TRBD1,.,TRBV6-5
TGCGCCAGCAGCCAAGATCTTTTAACCGCGTCCCAAGAGACCCAGTACTTC,CASSQDLLTASQETQYF,TRBJ2-5,.,.,TRBV4-3
TGTGCCAGCAGTCCCCATCGGTCACTAACTGGAGATACGCAGTATTTT,CASSPHRSLTGDTQYF,TRBJ2-3,.,.,TRBV28
TGTGCCAGCAGCCCGTTCTCTGGAAACACCATATATTTT,CASSPFSGNTIYF,TRBJ1-3,.,.,TRBV4-2
TGTGCCAGCACCTGGGACAGGCAGACTGAAGCTTTCTTT,CASTWDRQTEAFF,TRBJ1-1,TRBD1,.,TRBV12-3/TRBV12-4
TGTGCCAGCTCCCCTTACCGACAGGCAACTAATGAAAAACTGTTTTTT,CASSPYRQATNEKLFF,TRBJ1-4,.,.,TRBV18
TGTGCCAGCAGCCAAGGGGGGGGACAAGCATCCTATGGCTACACCTTC,CASSQGGGQASYGYTF,TRBJ1-2,.,.,TRBV9
TGTGCCGTACGAACTCGAAATTCACCCCTCCACTTT,CAVRTRNSPLHF,TRBJ1-6,.,few,TRBV12-3/TRBV12-4
TGTGCCAGCAGCTTAGCCCCGTACGAGCAGTACTTC,CASSLAPYEQYF,TRBJ2-7,.,.,TRBV11-2
TGCGCCAGCAGCTTGGCGGGGGGGACCGGGGAGCTGTTTTTT,CASSLAGGTGELFF,TRBJ2-2,TRBD2,.,TRBV5-1
TGTGCCACCAGCAGAGGCGACAGGGGGGTGATCGGGGAGCTGTTTTTT,CATSRGDRGVIGELFF,TRBJ2-2,TRBD1,.,TRBV15
TGTGCCAGCAATCGGGACAGGGACTACGAGCAGTACTTC,CASNRDRDYEQYF,TRBJ2-7,TRBD1,.,TRBV6-5
TGTGCCAGCAGTCCACAGGGAGATGGCTACACCTTC,CASSPQGDGYTF,TRBJ1-2,.,.,TRBV27
TGCAGCGTTGTTTCCAGGGTCCGTGGCTATGGCTACACCTTC,CSVVSRVRGYGYTF,TRBJ1-2,.,.,TRBV29-1
TGCGCCAGCAGCCAAACAAAGGAAGCTTTCTTT,CASSQTKEAFF,TRBJ1-1,.,.,TRBV4-1
TGTGCCGTTACTAGCGGGGAAGGGAATGAGCAGTTCTTC,CAVTSGEGNEQFF,TRBJ2-1,TRBD2,.,TRBV10-3
TGTGCCAGCCTACCCCAGGGGATTGGTTATGGCTACACCTTC,CASLPQGIGYGYTF,TRBJ1-2,.,.,TRBV6-5
TGTGCCAGCAGTAACCGGGACAGGTCGGATCTAGCTTTCTTT,CASSNRDRSDLAFF,TRBJ1-1,TRBD1,.,TRBV5-4
TGTGCCAGCAGCCAAGGCGGAACAGGCTCGGTGTTCACCTTC,CASSQGGTGSVFTF,TRBJ1-2,.,.,TRBV3-1/TRBV3-2
TGCGCCAGCAGCCCATACTCCCAAACTAATGAAAAACTGTTTTTT,CASSPYSQTNEKLFF,TRBJ1-4,.,.,TRBV4-1
TGTGCCAGCTCACCGGGGGACACCAGTTACGGCTACACCTTC,CASSPGDTSYGYTF,TRBJ1-2,.,.,TRBV18
TGCAGCGTTGCGACCGGTCGGGGAGGTAACACCATATATTTT,CSVATGRGGNTIYF,TRBJ1-3,.,few,TRBV29-1
TGTGCCAGCACTCAAGACCACAGAGTTTCCTACGAGCAGTACTTC,CASTQDHRVSYEQYF,TRBJ2-7,.,.,TRBV7-2
TGCAGCGGTTCCCCGGGACAGGGCGACACCGGGGAGCTGTTTTTT,CSGSPGQGDTGELFF,TRBJ2-2,TRBD1,.,TRBV29-1
TGTGCCAGCAGCTTAGCGGGGGGGGAGGACGAGACCCAGTACTTC,CASSLAGGEDETQYF,TRBJ2-5,TRBD2,.,TRBV7-2
TGTGCCAGCAGCCCCGGACTAGCCCATGAGCAGTTCTTC,CASSPGLAHEQFF,TRBJ2-1,TRBD2,.,TRBV12-3/TRBV12-4
TGTGCCAGCAGCTTCGGGTACACAGGAGGGAATCAGCCCCAGCATTTT,CASSFGYTGGNQPQHF,TRBJ1-5,.,.,TRBV7-2
TGTGCCAGCAGTCGGGGAGGGGTCATATACGAGCAGTACTTC,CASSRGGVIYEQYF,TRBJ2-7,TRBD2,.,TRBV6-5
TGCGCCAGCAGTGAGTCGAGGTGGGGGGAAAATCAGCCCCAGCATTTT,CASSESRWGENQPQHF,TRBJ1-5,.,once,TRBV10-2
TGTGCCAGCACCAAGCGGGGCAGGAATTCACCCCTCCACTTT,CASTKRGRNSPLHF,TRBJ1-6,.,.,TRBV5-6
TGTGCCAGCAGCGTAGGAGTAGATTCACCCCTCCACTTT,CASSVGVDSPLHF,TRBJ1-6,.,.,TRBV9
TGTGCCAGCAGCTTGACTAGCGGGGGGGTTGGTCAGTACTTC,CASSLTSGGVGQYF,TRBJ2-7,TRBD2,.,TRBV7-2
TGTGCCAGTAGTATGGTGGGACTCGGCACAGATACGCAGTATTTT,CASSMVGLGTDTQYF,TRBJ2-3,.,.,TRBV19
TGCGCCAGCAGCTTGTCAGTTACGAACACTGAAGCTTTCTTT,CASSLSVTNTEAFF,TRBJ1-1,.,.,TRBV5-1
TGTGCCAGCAGCTTAGCCGGAACGGTCGGGTCTGGTGGCTACACCTTC,CASSLAGTVGSGGYTF,TRBJ1-2,.,once,TRBV11-2
TGTGCCAGCTCCCGGGCGGGGGGCCGAGCGGAGCAGTTCTTC,CASSRAGGRAEQFF,TRBJ2-1,TRBD2,.,TRBV6-5
TGCAGCATGGCCCTGGGGTCGGGGGGACTTTCCTACAATGAGCAGTTCTTC,CSMALGSGGLSYNEQFF,TRBJ2-1,TRBD2,.,TRBV29-1
TGTGCCAGCAGCTTAGCTCGACCGGGACAGAGGCGAGATTCACCCCTCCACTTT,CASSLARPGQRRDSPLHF,TRBJ1-6,TRBD1,.,TRBV7-8
TGTGCCAGCAGTCAATTCCAGGGCACTGAAGCTTTCTTT,CASSQFQGTEAFF,TRBJ1-1,.,.,TRBV12-3/TRBV12-4
TGTGCCAGCAGCTTGAGGGACAGCGAGCAGTACTTC,CASSLRDSEQYF,TRBJ2-7,TRBD1,.,TRBV5-6